The rows below give T cell receptor beta chains drawn from one sample of a study of cytomegalovirus exposure and HLA in healthy donors. The method was immunoSEQ multiplex PCR; TCRdb's version includes in-frame clones alone and lacks a portion of them. The table includes around 130,000 clones, about 81% detected once. Sequencing was performed on PBMCs. The receptors come from a man aged 40-49 years in good health and CMV-seronegative. The CDR3 runs from the conserved cysteine through the conserved F or W. Fields, in order: J gene, V gene, clone size, D gene, CDR3 DNA, CDR3 protein. A D gene is named only where the DNA matches it firmly. A clone size is listed for some rows: how often the clone was seen (once, few, many), or a class if it is expanded.

J: TRBJ1-1
V: TRBV30
size: NA
D: NA
DNA: TGTGCCTGGAGTGTACAGGCAGCTTATGAAGCTTTCTTT
CDR3: CAWSVQAAYEAFF

J: TRBJ1-1
V: TRBV18
size: NA
D: NA
DNA: TGTGCCAGCTCAGCCAGACTCCCGGTAGGGGAAAGGCCTGAAGCTTTCTTT
CDR3: CASSARLPVGERPEAFF

J: TRBJ1-6
V: TRBV28
size: NA
D: NA
DNA: TGTGCCAGCAGTACAGGGAATTCACCCCTCCACTTT
CDR3: CASSTGNSPLHF

J: TRBJ2-2
V: TRBV4-2
size: NA
D: NA
DNA: TGTGCCAGCAGCCAAGGTTGGCAGGGCAGCACCGGGGAGCTGTTTTTT
CDR3: CASSQGWQGSTGELFF

J: TRBJ2-2
V: TRBV5-6
size: NA
D: NA
DNA: TGTGCCAGCAGCTTGCAGAGGACCGGGGAGCTGTTTTTT
CDR3: CASSLQRTGELFF

J: TRBJ2-1
V: TRBV7-6
size: few
D: TRBD2
DNA: TGTGCCAGCAGCTCGGCTAGCGGCTCATACAATGAGCAGTTCTTC
CDR3: CASSSASGSYNEQFF

J: TRBJ2-1
V: TRBV11-2
size: once
D: NA
DNA: TGTGCCAGCAGCTTAGGGGTTGTAATAGCAAACTCCTACAATGAGCAGTTCTTC
CDR3: CASSLGVVIANSYNEQFF

J: TRBJ2-1
V: TRBV2
size: few
D: TRBD2
DNA: TGTGCCAGCGAAGACTTACTAGCGGGAGGTTACAATGAGCAGTTCTTC
CDR3: CASEDLLAGGYNEQFF

J: TRBJ2-3
V: TRBV6-4
size: many
D: TRBD2
DNA: TGTGCCAGCAGTGACGGGACTAGCGGGGGGGCAGATACGCAGTATTTT
CDR3: CASSDGTSGGADTQYF

J: TRBJ1-5
V: TRBV5-1
size: NA
D: TRBD1
DNA: TGCGCCAGCAGCCTCGGACAGGGGGAGGGCAATCAGCCCCAGCATTTT
CDR3: CASSLGQGEGNQPQHF

J: TRBJ2-3
V: TRBV2
size: few
D: NA
DNA: TGTGCCAGCAGTGAACAGGGGTTCTCTAGCACAGATACGCAGTATTTT
CDR3: CASSEQGFSSTDTQYF

J: TRBJ1-3
V: TRBV2
size: NA
D: NA
DNA: TGTGCCACCTACAGCAGGGCAGGAAACACCATATATTTT
CDR3: CATYSRAGNTIYF

J: TRBJ1-3
V: TRBV28
size: NA
D: TRBD1
DNA: TGTGCCAGCGCTACCTTGGGGACAGGGGGCTCTGGAAACACCATATATTTT
CDR3: CASATLGTGGSGNTIYF

J: TRBJ1-2
V: TRBV30
size: NA
D: NA
DNA: TGTGCCTGCCGGTCAGGGGCTATGGGCTATGGCTACACCTTC
CDR3: CACRSGAMGYGYTF

J: TRBJ1-2
V: TRBV18
size: NA
D: TRBD1
DNA: TGTGCCAGCTCACAACAGGACAGGGTCGGGGCTAACTATGGCTACACCTTC
CDR3: CASSQQDRVGANYGYTF